Given below is one TCR beta chain in context. What antigen it recognizes has not been identified. The record has no base qualities; no much larger clone is one base away. The CDR3 starts with the cysteine, ends with the phenylalanine, and has 13 residues. Here the CDR3 DNA is all that survives: 39 bases in frame from base 1. For CDR1 and CDR2, the germline V gene (reference sequence) lists LNHDA and SQIVND. Relative to germline, V is 3 bases shorter and J is 6 bases shorter, with 9 bases between their ends. The CDR3 regions of human TCRbeta chains were subjected to immunosequencing. The authors' analysis ran thus. Repertoire TCRs were matched against a reference library of SARS-CoV-2-specific TCRs generated with the MIRA antigen-specificity platform. Breadth was defined as the fraction of unique TCRs that were SARS-CoV-2-associated. Depth was defined as the fraction of total T cells that were SARS-CoV-2-associated. Using the MIRA data, each spike-specific TCR was mapped to the spike region that the TCR reacts to and placed in a CD4 or CD8 class. Log10-transformed breadth and depth values were compared by one-way ANOVA with Sidak's multiple comparisons tests. Drawn from immuneACCESS, this table holds only the in-frame rearrangements with V and J called that TCRdb kept. Clones are partly lost; checked studies trace under half to an unresolved V gene and leave the rest unexplained. Clone size and V and J calls were adopted from that table, with D and trimming inferred from the DNA. Recorded for this sample are over 85,000 clones; 81% of them occurred a single time. The ten largest clones take up less than 5% of the sample.

The data are from a study of T cell responses to AZD1222 COVID-19 vaccine listed by TCRdb under 2021. Turning to the overall study: AZD1222 recipients whose second dose came at about 4 weeks and those whose second dose came at about 12 weeks were combined into one group, since spike-specific TCR depth and breadth did not differ between the two schedules. A total of 233 trial participants underwent TCR sequencing, of whom roughly 210 had received two doses of AZD1222 and roughly 26 had received two doses of the MenACWY control vaccine. Trial participants were enrolled by age into subgroups of 18-55, 56-69 and 70-plus years, and around 150, 28 and 57 TCR-sequenced participants, respectively, were included in these subgroups. Overall results and qualifications from the work: Spike-specific TCR breadth and depth rose significantly after two AZD1222 doses compared with day 0 and with MenACWY recipients. The 56-69-year group was small, and its depth increase did not reach significance, likely because of low power. Conclusions about previously exposed vaccinees are limited, since just a handful of AZD1222 recipients were seropositive for SARS-CoV-2 at baseline. The whole spike protein was spanned by vaccine-associated CD4 TCRs, and dominant responses were seen in regions 160-218 and 743-854. Because no samples from the day 14 peak response were available, repertoires could be characterized only after the peak T cell response. Participants were mostly white British and included more females than males, and it was suggested by the authors that clonal diversity may have been underestimated. Reportedly, almost half of the unique spike-specific TCRs recognized epitopes lying outside the regions that are mutated in the B.1.351 and B.1.1.7 variants.

Interpreted using the paper, the time point label stands for: baseline before first vaccination. The vaccinee samples were drawn from two UK trials, COV001 and COV002, one of which was a single-blind randomized controlled phase 2/3 trial testing AZD1222 (ChAdOx1 nCoV-19) in healthy adults. For TCRbeta chain sequencing, PBMC samples were collected from trial participants at day 0 and at day 28 after the second dose. The sequencing here drew on peripheral blood, taken on day 0 of AZD1222 vaccination. The source is an adult in good health. The chain employs TRBV19 and TRBJ2-1, with the D gene possibly TRBD1 or TRBD2, each one fitting 5 bases. The nucleotide sequence is given as TGTGCCAGTAGTATTGATGGGGGCAATGAGCAGTTCTTC. It codes for CASSIDGGNEQFF.